Listed below are T cell receptor beta chains from one sample, sequenced in a study of blood T cell repertoires in COVID-19. The data were produced by immunoSEQ multiplex PCR, yet TCRdb's version contains in-frame clones alone and is incomplete. The sample includes approximately 440,000 clones, around 88% seen only once; the top ten take roughly 13%. Sequences were obtained from peripheral blood. Receptor source: a woman between 50 and 59 years old with COVID-19, enrolled during active disease. Each CDR3 is given with its conserved first and last residue. The order of the fields is J gene, V gene, clone size, D gene, CDR3 length, CDR3 DNA, CDR3 protein. The D gene is left open where the match is weak. The size entry is marked missing in some rows and otherwise reads once, few, many or a size class.

>TRBJ2-3|TRBV4-1|-|-|15
TGCGCCAGCAGCCAGAACAGTGGAAGCACAGATACGCAGTATTTT
CASSQNSGSTDTQYF
>TRBJ2-7|TRBV30|-|-|13
TGTGCCTGGAGGGGGGCCAGGGTCTACGAGCAGTACTTC
CAWRGARVYEQYF
>TRBJ1-5|TRBV27|-|-|14
TGTGCCAGCAGTTTAGCAGGCATCAATCAGCCCCAGCATTTT
CASSLAGINQPQHF
>TRBJ1-1|TRBV28|-|TRBD1|14
TGTGCCAGCAGTTTAGGGACAGGGGGCACTGAAGCTTTCTTT
CASSLGTGGTEAFF
>TRBJ2-7|TRBV7-2|-|TRBD1|14
TGTGCCAGCAGACAGACAGGGAGTTCCTACGAGCAGTACTTC
CASRQTGSSYEQYF
>TRBJ1-4|TRBV4-1|once|TRBD1|15
TGCGCCAGCAGCCAAGTTGGGACAGGGGATGAAAAACTGTTTTTT
CASSQVGTGDEKLFF
>TRBJ1-2|TRBV19|-|-|11
TGTGCCAGCTACAGGGAAGATGGCTACACCTTC
CASYREDGYTF
>TRBJ2-7|TRBV5-1|-|-|14
TGCGCCAGCACACGAGGAGGGGTGTCCTACGAGCAGTACTTC
CASTRGGVSYEQYF
>TRBJ1-1|TRBV12-3/TRBV12-4|-|-|11
TGTGCCAGCACCCACATGGAGGCGGCTTTCTTT
CASTHMEAAFF
>TRBJ1-2|TRBV18|-|TRBD1|16
TGTGCCAGCTCATTAGAAGGGGGCGAACTTCCCTATGGCTACACCTTC
CASSLEGGELPYGYTF
>TRBJ1-4|TRBV4-1|-|TRBD1|17
TGCGCCAGCAGCCCGTCGGGCAGGGGGCGCCCCGGTGAAAAACTGTTTTTT
CASSPSGRGRPGEKLFF
>TRBJ1-1|TRBV9|-|-|13
TGTGCCAGCAGCGTAGGGAGTCAGACTGAAGCTTTCTTT
CASSVGSQTEAFF
>TRBJ1-6|TRBV27|-|TRBD1|14
TGTGCCAGCAGTCTTTACAGGGGCGATTCACCCCTCCACTTT
CASSLYRGDSPLHF
>TRBJ2-1|TRBV24-1|-|TRBD2|16
TGTGCCACCAGTGACGCCGGACTAGCGGGGGGAAAAGGGGAGTTCTTC
CATSDAGLAGGKGEFF
>TRBJ1-6|TRBV9|-|-|14
TGTGCCAGCAGCGTAGAGCAAGATAATTCACCCCTCCACTTT
CASSVEQDNSPLHF
>TRBJ2-7|TRBV7-2|-|TRBD2|16
TGTGCCAGCAGCTTAGGACAGCGGGGGCCGGGCAACGAGCAGTACTTC
CASSLGQRGPGNEQYF
>TRBJ1-1|TRBV6-5|-|-|15
TGTGCCAGCGCGACTCTAGCGGGGGGTTACACTGAAGCTTTCTTT
CASATLAGGYTEAFF
>TRBJ2-5|TRBV24-1|-|TRBD2|16
TGTGCCACCAGTACCGGGACTAGCGGCTACCAAGAGACCCAGTACTTC
CATSTGTSGYQETQYF
>TRBJ1-2|TRBV3-1/TRBV3-2|-|TRBD1|14
TGTGCCAGCAGCCAGGCAGGACAGGGTTATGGCTACACCTTC
CASSQAGQGYGYTF
>TRBJ2-2|TRBV12-5|-|-|14
TGTGCTAGTGGCTGGGGGCTTAACACCGGGGAGCTGTTTTTT
CASGWGLNTGELFF
>TRBJ2-3|TRBV13|-|-|16
TGTGCCAGCAGCTCCCGGGACATCGACCCCAAAGATACGCAGTATTTT
CASSSRDIDPKDTQYF
>TRBJ2-7|TRBV30|-|TRBD2|13
TGTGCCTGGAGACTAGCGGGGACCTACGAGCAGTACTTC
CAWRLAGTYEQYF
>TRBJ1-2|TRBV27|-|-|13
TGTGCCAGCAGTTTATCAGGGGTGGATGGCTACACCTTC
CASSLSGVDGYTF
>TRBJ2-7|TRBV27|-|-|11
TGTGCCAGCAGCGGCGGAGCCGAGCAGTACTTC
CASSGGAEQYF
>TRBJ1-6|TRBV7-2|-|-|15
TGTGCCAGCAGCTTAGGAGGAGGGCTGGATTCACCCCTCCACTTT
CASSLGGGLDSPLHF
>TRBJ1-6|TRBV28|-|-|18
TGTGCCAGTAGTTTGGGTCGGGGGTATGGCTCCTATAATTCACCCCTCCACTTT
CASSLGRGYGSYNSPLHF
>TRBJ1-1|TRBV2|-|TRBD1|14
TGTGCCAGCAGTCTGAAAGGGGGCGGCACTGAAGCTTTCTTT
CASSLKGGGTEAFF
>TRBJ2-3|TRBV7-6|-|TRBD2|17
TGTGCCAGCAGCTCCGGGACTAGCGGTCTCGGCACAGATACGCAGTATTTT
CASSSGTSGLGTDTQYF
>TRBJ2-7|TRBV29-1|once|-|12
TGCAGCGTGGTCGGCCTGGAGCACGAGCAGTACTTC
CSVVGLEHEQYF
>TRBJ2-3|TRBV5-4|-|TRBD2|16
TGTGCCAGCAGCTCCGGGACTAGCGGAAAGACAGATACGCAGTATTTT
CASSSGTSGKTDTQYF
>TRBJ2-7|TRBV7-3|-|-|13
TGTGCCAGCAGCTTAATAAGAGGTGGCGAGCAGTACTTC
CASSLIRGGEQYF
>TRBJ2-3|TRBV5-5|once|TRBD1|15
TGTGCCAGCAGCTACGGGACAGGGCAAACAGATACGCAGTATTTT
CASSYGTGQTDTQYF
>TRBJ1-1|TRBV6-5|-|-|14
TGTGCCAGCAGTTCTGGGCAGGTGAACACTGAAGCTTTCTTT
CASSSGQVNTEAFF
>TRBJ1-4|TRBV7-9|-|-|18
TGTGCCAGCAGCCCCTCCCGGGGTACAGCCGCAACTAATGAAAAACTGTTTTTT
CASSPSRGTAATNEKLFF
>TRBJ1-2|TRBV7-8|-|-|12
TGTGCCAGCAGCCCTCAACTAGGGGGCTACACCTTC
CASSPQLGGYTF
>TRBJ2-1|TRBV4-2|-|TRBD1|17
TGTGCCAGCAGCCAAGAACAGGGGGTAAGCTCCTACAATGAGCAGTTCTTC
CASSQEQGVSSYNEQFF